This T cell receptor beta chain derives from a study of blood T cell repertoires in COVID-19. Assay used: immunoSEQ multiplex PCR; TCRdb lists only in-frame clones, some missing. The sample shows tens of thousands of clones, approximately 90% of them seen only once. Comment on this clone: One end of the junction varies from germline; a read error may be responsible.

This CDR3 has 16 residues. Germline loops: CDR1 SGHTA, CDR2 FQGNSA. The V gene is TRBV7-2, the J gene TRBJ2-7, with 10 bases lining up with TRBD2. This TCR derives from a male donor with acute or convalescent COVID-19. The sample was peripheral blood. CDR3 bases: TGTGCCAGCAGCTTCAGAGAAGCGGGGGGGCCGTACGGGCAGTACTTC. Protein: CASSFREAGGPYGQYF.